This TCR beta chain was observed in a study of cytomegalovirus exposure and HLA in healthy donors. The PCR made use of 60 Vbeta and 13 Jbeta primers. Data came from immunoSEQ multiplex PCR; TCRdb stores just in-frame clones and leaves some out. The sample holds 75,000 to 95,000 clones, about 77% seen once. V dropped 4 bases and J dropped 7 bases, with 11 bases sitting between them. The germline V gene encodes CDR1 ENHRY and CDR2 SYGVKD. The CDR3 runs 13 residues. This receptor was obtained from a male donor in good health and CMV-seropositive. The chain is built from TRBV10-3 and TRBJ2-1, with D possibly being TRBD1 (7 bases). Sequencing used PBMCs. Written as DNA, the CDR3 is TGTGCCATCAGTGGTGCAGGGGGGAATGAGCAGTTCTTC. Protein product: CAISGAGGNEQFF.